This is a list of T cell receptor beta chains from one sample in a study of cytomegalovirus exposure and HLA in healthy donors. The repertoire was sequenced with immunoSEQ multiplex PCR; TCRdb's copy has only in-frame clones and lacks some. There are around 81,000 clones in the sample; 63% occur only once, and more than 5% lies in the top ten. Sequencing input: PBMCs. The receptors stem from a man younger than 45 in good health and CMV-seropositive. Both conserved end residues are part of each CDR3. Fields, in order: CDR3 protein, CDR3 DNA, V gene, D gene, J gene, clone size. D genes are given only for firm matches. A clone size is listed for some rows: how often the clone was seen (once, few, many), or a class if it is expanded.

CDR3 protein: CASKGQGYTEAFF
CDR3 DNA: TGTGCCAGCAAGGGACAGGGATACACTGAAGCTTTCTTT
V gene: TRBV27
D gene: TRBD1
J gene: TRBJ1-1
clone size: once

CDR3 protein: CASSGHLWTAHRANYGYTF
CDR3 DNA: TGTGCCAGCAGTGGTCACCTCTGGACAGCCCACCGAGCTAACTATGGCTACACCTTC
V gene: TRBV28
D gene: NA
J gene: TRBJ1-2
clone size: NA

CDR3 protein: CASSTRLAGTTGELFF
CDR3 DNA: TGCGCCAGCAGCACCCGACTAGCGGGGACCACCGGGGAGCTGTTTTTT
V gene: TRBV5-1
D gene: TRBD2
J gene: TRBJ2-2
clone size: NA

CDR3 protein: CASSAGGLGEKLFF
CDR3 DNA: TGCGCCAGCAGCGCCGGGGGTCTCGGGGAAAAACTGTTTTTT
V gene: TRBV5-1
D gene: NA
J gene: TRBJ1-4
clone size: NA

CDR3 protein: CASSRSPSGYNEQFF
CDR3 DNA: TGTGCCAGCAGCCGGAGTCCTAGCGGTTACAATGAGCAGTTCTTC
V gene: TRBV5-6
D gene: TRBD2
J gene: TRBJ2-1
clone size: NA

CDR3 protein: CSVTTPSSYEQYF
CDR3 DNA: TGCAGCGTCACGACACCGTCCTCCTACGAGCAGTACTTC
V gene: TRBV29-1
D gene: NA
J gene: TRBJ2-7
clone size: once

CDR3 protein: CASSPEPSAGRAFF
CDR3 DNA: TGTGCCAGCAGTCCAGAGCCCAGCGCCGGGAGGGCTTTCTTT
V gene: TRBV28
D gene: NA
J gene: TRBJ1-1
clone size: NA

CDR3 protein: CASSLYQGQYEQFF
CDR3 DNA: TGTGCCAGCAGTTTATATCAGGGCCAGTATGAGCAGTTCTTC
V gene: TRBV27
D gene: NA
J gene: TRBJ2-1
clone size: NA

CDR3 protein: CASSLTGQGRATEAFF
CDR3 DNA: TGTGCCAGCAGCTTAACGGGTCAGGGCCGGGCCACTGAAGCTTTCTTT
V gene: TRBV11-2
D gene: NA
J gene: TRBJ1-1
clone size: NA

CDR3 protein: CASSLEGHPSTDTQYF
CDR3 DNA: TGCGCCAGCAGCTTGGAGGGACACCCTAGCACAGATACGCAGTATTTT
V gene: TRBV5-1
D gene: NA
J gene: TRBJ2-3
clone size: NA

CDR3 protein: CASSHAGQGRNEQYF
CDR3 DNA: TGTGCCAGCAGCCACGCGGGACAGGGTAGGAACGAGCAGTACTTC
V gene: TRBV14
D gene: TRBD1
J gene: TRBJ2-7
clone size: NA

CDR3 protein: CAISDPDRGREKLFF
CDR3 DNA: TGTGCCATCAGTGACCCGGACAGGGGGCGCGAAAAACTGTTTTTT
V gene: TRBV10-3
D gene: TRBD1
J gene: TRBJ1-4
clone size: NA

CDR3 protein: CASSQAYTDTQYF
CDR3 DNA: TGCGCCAGCAGCCAAGCGTACACAGATACGCAGTATTTT
V gene: TRBV4-1
D gene: NA
J gene: TRBJ2-3
clone size: once

CDR3 protein: CASSHRGGAKNEQYF
CDR3 DNA: TGTGCCAGCAGTCACAGGGGGGGGGCGAAGAACGAGCAGTACTTC
V gene: TRBV28
D gene: NA
J gene: TRBJ2-7
clone size: NA

CDR3 protein: CASGLTGAETEAFF
CDR3 DNA: TGTGCCAGCGGACTGACAGGGGCTGAAACTGAAGCTTTCTTT
V gene: TRBV28
D gene: TRBD1
J gene: TRBJ1-1
clone size: NA

CDR3 protein: CSVWTSGKDTQYF
CDR3 DNA: TGCAGCGTATGGACTAGCGGGAAAGATACGCAGTATTTT
V gene: TRBV29-1
D gene: TRBD2
J gene: TRBJ2-3
clone size: few

CDR3 protein: CASSRPGNEQFF
CDR3 DNA: TGTGCCAGTAGTCGACCGGGGAATGAGCAGTTCTTC
V gene: TRBV19
D gene: NA
J gene: TRBJ2-1
clone size: NA

CDR3 protein: CASSELAGSTDTQYF
CDR3 DNA: TGTGCCAGCAGTGAGTTAGCGGGTAGCACAGATACGCAGTATTTT
V gene: TRBV6-1
D gene: TRBD2
J gene: TRBJ2-3
clone size: NA

CDR3 protein: CASSLGAGGRRTGELFF
CDR3 DNA: TGCGCCAGCAGCTTGGGGGCGGGAGGGCGCCGCACCGGGGAGCTGTTTTTT
V gene: TRBV5-1
D gene: TRBD2
J gene: TRBJ2-2
clone size: NA

CDR3 protein: CASSLREGTYEQYF
CDR3 DNA: TGTGCCAGCAGCTTACGGGAGGGGACCTACGAGCAGTACTTC
V gene: TRBV7-6
D gene: TRBD2
J gene: TRBJ2-7
clone size: few

CDR3 protein: CASSQRGDPFF
CDR3 DNA: TGTGCCAGCAGCCAAAGAGGAGACCCTTTCTTT
V gene: TRBV14
D gene: NA
J gene: TRBJ1-1
clone size: NA

CDR3 protein: CASSRDKSNYGYTF
CDR3 DNA: TGTGCCAGCAGCCGGGACAAATCTAACTATGGCTACACCTTC
V gene: TRBV5-4
D gene: NA
J gene: TRBJ1-2
clone size: NA

CDR3 protein: CASSLTSTDTQYF
CDR3 DNA: TGCGCCAGCAGCTTGACTAGCACAGATACGCAGTATTTT
V gene: TRBV5-1
D gene: NA
J gene: TRBJ2-3
clone size: NA

CDR3 protein: CASIIPRGTGSSSYEQYF
CDR3 DNA: TGTGCCAGCATCATACCCAGGGGTACAGGGTCAAGCTCCTACGAGCAGTACTTC
V gene: TRBV9
D gene: NA
J gene: TRBJ2-7
clone size: NA

CDR3 protein: CASSYSGGMHGELFF
CDR3 DNA: TGTGCCAGCAGTTACTCGGGCGGGATGCACGGGGAGCTGTTTTTT
V gene: TRBV6-5
D gene: NA
J gene: TRBJ2-2
clone size: few

CDR3 protein: CASSEIQSTEAFF
CDR3 DNA: TGTGCCAGCAGTGAAATCCAGTCCACTGAAGCTTTCTTT
V gene: TRBV6-1
D gene: NA
J gene: TRBJ1-1
clone size: NA

CDR3 protein: CASSGGTGFSPLHF
CDR3 DNA: TGCGCCAGCAGTGGGGGGACAGGGTTCTCACCCCTCCACTTT
V gene: TRBV10-2
D gene: TRBD1
J gene: TRBJ1-6
clone size: NA

CDR3 protein: CASSLGASGGNIQYF
CDR3 DNA: TGTGCCAGCAGCTTAGGGGCCAGTGGGGGCAACATTCAGTACTTC
V gene: TRBV11-1
D gene: NA
J gene: TRBJ2-4
clone size: NA

CDR3 protein: CASSGGLNTEAFF
CDR3 DNA: TGTGCCAGCAGTGGTGGCCTGAACACTGAAGCTTTCTTT
V gene: TRBV2
D gene: NA
J gene: TRBJ1-1
clone size: once

CDR3 protein: CSVEGLAGRQETQYF
CDR3 DNA: TGCAGCGTTGAAGGATTAGCAGGGCGACAAGAGACCCAGTACTTC
V gene: TRBV29-1
D gene: NA
J gene: TRBJ2-5
clone size: few

CDR3 protein: CASSPRTGTTDTQYF
CDR3 DNA: TGCGCCAGCAGCCCCAGGACAGGGACGACAGATACGCAGTATTTT
V gene: TRBV5-1
D gene: TRBD1
J gene: TRBJ2-3
clone size: NA

CDR3 protein: CASSPGGGGAGEAFF
CDR3 DNA: TGTGCCAGCTCACCCGGCGGGGGGGGCGCAGGTGAAGCTTTCTTT
V gene: TRBV18
D gene: NA
J gene: TRBJ1-1
clone size: NA

CDR3 protein: CASSLAGQGAGNTEAFF
CDR3 DNA: TGCGCCAGCAGCTTGGCGGGACAGGGGGCCGGGAACACTGAAGCTTTCTTT
V gene: TRBV5-1
D gene: TRBD1
J gene: TRBJ1-1
clone size: NA

CDR3 protein: CASRLTETGELFF
CDR3 DNA: TGTGCCAGCAGGTTGACAGAGACCGGGGAGCTGTTTTTT
V gene: TRBV6-6
D gene: NA
J gene: TRBJ2-2
clone size: few